The 6 T cell receptor beta chains below come from one sample, sequenced in a study of T-cell reconstitution after alpha-beta-depleted transplantation in children. Unique molecular identifiers were used to barcode this TCRbeta library. From the PCR reads, TCRdb called clonotypes with MiXCR, one entry per CDR3 protein. Here the sample spans around 600,000 distinct CDR3 sequences, roughly 23% being singletons. The starting material was PBMCs, mostly from graft donor cells, obtained 360 days after TCRalphabeta/CD19-depleted stem cell transplant. The receptors stem from a boy younger than two who had a stem cell transplant for acute myeloid leukemia, so the T cells may come from the graft donor.

J is TRBJ2-7 and V is TRBV5-5, with 8 bases lining up with TRBD2. The germline CDR1 and CDR2 sequences are SGHKS and YYEKEE (reference sequence). With V trimmed by 3 bases and J by 3 bases, 5 bases remained unmatched. This CDR3 is built from 14 residues. The CDR3: CASSSSGGYYEQYV. CDR3 in DNA: TGTGCCAGCAGCTCGAGCGGGGGCTACTACGAGCAGTACGTC.

This clonotype was observed a handful of times. The genes are TRBV6-1 and TRBJ1-5; the match to TRBD1 covers 7 bases. Trimming at V came to 1 base and at J to 9 bases, leaving 6 bases not matched to a gene. This CDR3 contains 14 residues. Germline values: CDR1 MNHNS, CDR2 SASEGT. Here the CDR3 DNA reads TGTGCCAGCAGTGAAGACCAGGGGGTAACGCCCCAGCATTTT. Translation: CASSEDQGVTPQHF.

This clonotype turned up a few times. V is TRBV24-1 and J is TRBJ2-3; the match to TRBD1 covers 7 bases. CDR3 length: 14 residues. Germline V gives CDR1 KGHDR, CDR2 SFDVKD. The V and J ends lost 11 bases and 4 bases, in that order; junction bases with no gene match: 11. CDR3 residues: CAISQGDMADTQYF. The CDR3 DNA is TGTGCCATCTCGCAGGGGGACATGGCAGATACGCAGTATTTT.

CDR3 residues: CASSPRGTNEQYF. CDR3 DNA: TGTGCCAGCAGCCCGCGGGGGACCAACGAGCAGTACTTC. The rearrangement joins TRBV3-1 to TRBJ2-7; the match to TRBD2 covers 7 bases. The CDR3 is made up of 13 amino acids. Germline CDR1 and CDR2: LGHDT and YNNKEL (reference sequence). The trim removed 4 bases at V and 5 bases at J, leaving 5 bases unmatched.

In its sample, this clonotype was seen a few times. The genes are TRBV7-6 and TRBJ1-1; 9 bases line up with TRBD1. The CDR3 has 16 amino acids. The ends lost 5 bases at V and 0 bases at J; junction bases unmatched: 7. The germline CDR1 and CDR2 sequences are SGHVS and FNYEAQ. The CDR3 DNA reads as TGTGCCAGCAGCCCCGGGACAGGGTTCTTGAACACTGAAGCTTTCTTT. It yields the protein CASSPGTGFLNTEAFF.

The table lists this clonotype with many counts. This chain links TRBV11-2 with TRBJ2-1; D might be TRBD2 (5 bases). Germline values: CDR1 SGHAT, CDR2 FQNNGV. The V and J ends lost 4 bases and 5 bases respectively, with 21 bases between them. The length of the CDR3 is 17 residues. The CDR3 coding sequence is TGTGCCAGCAGCTCCGCGGGTTCCGGGGTGATGGACAATGAGCAGTTCTTC. It is translated as CASSSAGSGVMDNEQFF.